These T cell receptor beta chains were read from a single sample in a study of T-cell reconstitution after alpha-beta-depleted transplantation in children. TCRdb re-called the PCR reads through MiXCR, storing one row per CDR3 protein. Among about a million distinct CDR3 sequences listed, less than 30% were seen once. The material was PBMCs, mostly from graft donor cells, obtained 360 days after TCRalphabeta/CD19-depleted stem cell transplant. The receptors stem from a boy under two years old who had a stem cell transplant for SCID, so the T cells may come from the graft donor. CDR3s include the opening cysteine and the closing phenylalanine or tryptophan. Fields, in order: D gene, V gene, J gene, clone size, CDR3 protein, CDR3 DNA. A D gene is named only where the DNA matches it firmly. The size of a clone is reported for some rows only, either as once, few or many, or as a class for expanded clones.

D: TRBD1; V: TRBV5-5; J: TRBJ2-7; size: few; CDR3: CASSLLGTGSSYEQYF; DNA: TGTGCCAGCAGCTTGTTAGGGACAGGGTCTTCCTACGAGCAGTACTTC
D: .; V: TRBV4-1; J: TRBJ2-1; size: few; CDR3: CASSQETRNPYNEQFF; DNA: TGCGCCAGCAGCCAAGAGACTAGGAACCCCTACAATGAGCAGTTCTTC
D: TRBD1; V: TRBV6-2/TRBV6-3; J: TRBJ1-4; size: .; CDR3: CASSWGRQGPNEKLFF; DNA: TGTGCCAGCAGTTGGGGACGACAGGGCCCTAATGAAAAACTGTTTTTT
D: .; V: TRBV5-1; J: TRBJ2-3; size: many; CDR3: CASSLRWGDTQYF; DNA: TGTGCCAGCAGCTTACGTTGGGGCGATACGCAGTATTTT
D: .; V: TRBV6-1; J: TRBJ2-7; size: .; CDR3: CASRRDGLSYEQYF; DNA: TGTGCCAGCAGACGGGACGGACTCTCCTACGAGCAGTACTTC
D: .; V: TRBV5-1; J: TRBJ2-3; size: .; CDR3: CASSLVGLNTDTQYF; DNA: TGCGCCAGCAGCTTGGTGGGACTCAACACAGATACGCAGTATTTT
D: TRBD2; V: TRBV7-6; J: TRBJ2-7; size: .; CDR3: CASSFEPGTSIYEQYF; DNA: TGTGCCAGCAGCTTTGAACCTGGGACTAGCATCTACGAGCAGTACTTC
D: .; V: TRBV5-1; J: TRBJ1-1; size: .; CDR3: CASKGSSEAFF; DNA: TGCGCCAGCAAGGGGTCCTCTGAAGCTTTCTTT
D: TRBD1; V: TRBV5-1; J: TRBJ2-1; size: few; CDR3: CASSLVPGTGRYNEQFF; DNA: TGCGCCAGCAGCTTGGTGCCCGGGACAGGGCGTTACAATGAGCAGTTCTTC
D: TRBD1; V: TRBV28; J: TRBJ2-7; size: .; CDR3: CASSLPGQVTYEQYF; DNA: TGTGCCAGCAGTTTGCCTGGACAGGTTACCTACGAGCAGTACTTC
D: TRBD1; V: TRBV28; J: TRBJ2-5; size: .; CDR3: CASSSRTGTGTQYF; DNA: TGTGCCAGCAGTTCCCGGACAGGGACGGGGACCCAGTACTTC
D: .; V: TRBV12-3/TRBV12-4; J: TRBJ2-5; size: few; CDR3: CASVSPEETQYF; DNA: TGTGCCAGCGTAAGTCCCGAAGAGACCCAGTACTTC
D: .; V: TRBV29-1; J: TRBJ2-5; size: few; CDR3: CSASMMQETQYF; DNA: TGCAGCGCCAGTATGATGCAAGAGACCCAGTACTTC
D: .; V: TRBV11-2; J: TRBJ1-2; size: .; CDR3: CASSAQGDGYTF; DNA: TGTGCCAGCAGCGCACAGGGAGATGGCTACACCTTC
D: TRBD2; V: TRBV4-3; J: TRBJ2-1; size: .; CDR3: CASSQEVVDWALAVPSSYNEQFF; DNA: TGCGCCAGCAGCCAAGAGGTTGTTGATTGGGCCCTAGCGGTTCCCAGCTCCTACAATGAGCAGTTCTTC
D: .; V: TRBV2; J: TRBJ2-5; size: few; CDR3: CASRFQGGWETQYF; DNA: TGTGCCAGCAGGTTCCAGGGAGGTTGGGAGACCCAGTACTTC
D: .; V: TRBV4-3; J: TRBJ2-5; size: .; CDR3: CASSQGYGVSGETQYF; DNA: TGCGCCAGCAGCCAAGGGTACGGGGTCTCTGGGGAGACCCAGTACTTC
D: TRBD1; V: TRBV18; J: TRBJ2-1; size: many; CDR3: CASSPGGNEQFF; DNA: TGTGCCAGCAGTCCAGGGGGCAATGAGCAGTTCTTC
D: .; V: TRBV12-3/TRBV12-4; J: TRBJ2-5; size: few; CDR3: CASRNTDQETQYF; DNA: TGTGCCAGCAGGAACACGGACCAAGAGACCCAGTACTTC